What follows is one T cell receptor beta chain and its context. Antigen unknown. The sample belongs to a study of cytomegalovirus exposure and HLA in healthy donors. Looked up from germline, CDR1 is MNHEY and CDR2 is SVGAGI. The CDR3 sequence is 15 residues long. V lost 5 bases to trimming and J lost 0 bases, with 13 bases between them. Study results and limitations: TCR beta V- and J-gene trimming, according to a later analysis, was linked to a missense DCLRE1C variant. Earlier analysis found most TCR beta V segments productive about 87% or about 30% of the time. Among the most significant clusters, several appeared linked to common viral pathogens in a later analysis.

Amplification used 60 Vbeta primers and 13 Jbeta primers. Data came from immunoSEQ multiplex PCR; TCRdb stores just in-frame clones and leaves some out. The sample includes 95,000 to 150,000 clones, 65% to 80% of them seen just once. The donors, nominally healthy at sampling, likely had unrecorded immune exposures. The chain combines TRBV6-5 with TRBJ1-1; D unresolved. The receptor was isolated from a human donor in good health. Sequencing was carried out using PBMCs. The CDR3 sequence is CASSGIRGVNTEAFF. CDR3 bases: TGTGCCAGCAGTGGGATCCGGGGAGTGAACACTGAAGCTTTCTTT.